This TCR beta chain was recovered during a study of blood T cells in healthy people across ages. Primers used in a second PCR of about 6 to 11 cycles were a sample-barcoded 5' primer and a J-beta primer mix. Per sample, CDR3-containing paired-end reads numbered at least 3 million. Each CDR3 protein is one row after TCRdb ran MiXCR on the 5' RACE reads. Of around 990,000 distinct CDR3 sequences in the sample, 20% to 25% are singletons; the top ten hold around 0.75%. The CDR3 is 14 residues long. Germline V gene data show CDR1 as MNHEY and CDR2 as SVGAGI. Trimming left V 6 bases short and J 6 bases short, with 16 bases between. In addition, the sample was reused for a study of T cells of mothers and their children. That paper adds: Each mother gave over 8.5 million TCR beta CDR3 reads; each child, around 3 million.

This TCR derives from a girl aged 2 to 10 in good health. J is TRBJ2-3 and V is TRBV6-5; D assignment may be TRBD1 or TRBD2 (5 bases each). Sequenced input: blood. The CDR3 is CASRRPSGSDTQYF. The CDR3 coding sequence is TGTGCCAGCAGGCGCCCTTCAGGGAGCGATACGCAGTATTTT.